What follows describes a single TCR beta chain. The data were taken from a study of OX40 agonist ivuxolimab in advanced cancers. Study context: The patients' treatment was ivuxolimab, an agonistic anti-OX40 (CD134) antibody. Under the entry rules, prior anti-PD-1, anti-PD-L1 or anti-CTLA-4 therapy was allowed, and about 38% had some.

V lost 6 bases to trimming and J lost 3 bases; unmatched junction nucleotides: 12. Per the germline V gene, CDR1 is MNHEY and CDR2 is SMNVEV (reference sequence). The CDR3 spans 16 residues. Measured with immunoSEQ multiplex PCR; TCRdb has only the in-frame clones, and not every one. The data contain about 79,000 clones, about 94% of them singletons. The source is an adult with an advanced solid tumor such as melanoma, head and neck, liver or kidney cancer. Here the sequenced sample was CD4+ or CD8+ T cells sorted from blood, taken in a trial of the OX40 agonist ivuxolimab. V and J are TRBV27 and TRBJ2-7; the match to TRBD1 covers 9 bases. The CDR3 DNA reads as TGTGCCAGCAGCCAAGCCGCCCAGACAGGGGGCTACGAGCAGTACTTC. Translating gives CASSQAAQTGGYEQYF.